The TCR beta chain under discussion was sequenced for a study of blood T cell repertoires in COVID-19. The assay was immunoSEQ multiplex PCR, and TCRdb's table has in-frame clones only and misses some. The data contain 350,000 to 450,000 clones, 80% to 90% of them singletons. Participants were aged roughly 18 to 90 years, lived in 20 to 25 US areas, and enrolled virtually. CDR1 SEHNR and CDR2 FQNEAQ come from the germline V gene (reference sequence). J was trimmed by 6 bases and V by 3 bases; bases with no gene match: 6. CDR3 length: 15 residues. The source material was PBMCs or T cells enriched from blood (not recorded which). This TCR was sampled from a man under 40 who had recovered from COVID-19. The V gene is TRBV7-9, the J gene TRBJ2-1; 9 bases fit TRBD2. The CDR3 reads CASSFGTSPGNEQFF. In DNA form, the CDR3 reads TGTGCCAGCAGCTTTGGGACTAGCCCTGGCAATGAGCAGTTCTTC.